Presented here are 7 T cell receptor beta chains from one specimen sequenced in a study of Ad26.COV2.S vaccination and SARS-CoV-2 variants (dated by TCRdb to 2020 to 2022). The library was made by the immunoSEQ multiplex PCR assay. As stored in TCRdb, this immuneACCESS dataset retains in-frame rearrangements with V and J assigned. A fraction of the clones does not appear; measured against another copy, unresolved V genes explain less than half of the discrepancy, and the remainder lacks a known reason. This sample has under 500,000 clones in its table, and about 90% of those were observed once. The ten largest clones take up 1.5% to 2% of the sample. This sample's treatment or condition label indicates: roughly 20 received Ad26.COV2.S at low or high dose, single or two shots; several received placebo; per-sample allocation not given. For vaccine and placebo recipients, the sequenced repertoires came from samples collected on day 63 after the first injection.

The sample was peripheral blood, taken in a trial of Ad26.COV2.S vaccine versus placebo. The receptor set was obtained from a person aged 18-60 years who received the Ad26.COV2.S COVID-19 vaccine or a placebo.

V usage is TRBV5-1 and J usage is TRBJ1-3, with D hard to call. V gave up 2 bases and J gave up 0 bases, with 15 bases separating them. Germline V gene sequence: CDR1 SGHRS, CDR2 YFSETQ. This CDR3 has 17 amino acids. CDR3 in DNA: TGCGCCAGCAGCTTAATAGGCGGGGATTTCTCTGGAAACACCATATATTTT. This sequence encodes CASSLIGGDFSGNTIYF.

This chain joins TRBV6-6 and TRBJ2-1, with 7 bases lining up with TRBD2. Trimming cost V 0 bases and J 10 bases; bases outside gene matches: 0. CDR3 size: 12 residues. Germline V gene sequence: CDR1 MNHNY, CDR2 SVGAGI (reference sequence). The CDR3 sequence: CASSYSGGEQFF. CDR3 in DNA: TGTGCCAGCAGTTACTCCGGGGGGGAGCAGTTCTTC.

The CDR3 protein is CASSSRKGVRETQYF. CDR3 nucleotide sequence: TGTGCCAGCAGTTCGAGGAAAGGGGTTCGGGAGACCCAGTACTTC. The gene calls are TRBV28 and TRBJ2-5; a possible D gene is TRBD1 (5 bases). V lost 4 bases and J 5 bases, leaving 17 bases between the germline ends. The V gene's germline CDR1 is MDHEN and CDR2 SYDVKM. This CDR3 spans 15 amino acids.

This chain uses TRBV6-5 with TRBJ2-2, with D perhaps TRBD2 (6 bases). This CDR3 is 13 amino acids long. The germline CDR1 and CDR2 sequences are MNHEY and SVGAGI. Trimming took 11 bases from V and 3 from J, leaving 13 bases between them. The CDR3 bases are TGTGCCTGCGGGACCCAATACACCGGGGAGCTGTTTTTT. Protein sequence: CACGTQYTGELFF.

The chain couples TRBV5-6 to TRBJ2-3; TRBD2 matches at 7 bases. CDR1 SGHDT and CDR2 YYEEEE come from the germline V gene. Trimming cost V 4 bases and J 3 bases; bases outside gene matches: 2. The CDR3 extends over 13 amino acids. CDR3 sequence: CASSRRGTDTQYF. For the CDR3, the DNA is TGTGCCAGCAGCCGGCGGGGGACAGATACGCAGTATTTT.

In regard to this clone: The identical CDR3 is also encoded by other nucleotide sequences in the sample. The gene calls are TRBV3-1 (or the pseudogene TRBV3-2) and TRBJ2-7; D is unclear. The ends were cut back, 2 bases at V and 3 bases at J, with 2 bases in the middle. Germline V gives CDR1 LGHDT, CDR2 YNNKEL (reference sequence). The CDR3 sequence is 11 residues long. In DNA form, the CDR3 reads TGTGCCAGCAGCCAAAGCTACGAGCAGTACTTC. This sequence encodes CASSQSYEQYF.

This chain links TRBV19 with TRBJ1-1; D ambiguous. Germline CDR1 LNHDA, CDR2 SQIVND (reference sequence). Trimming shortened V by 4 bases and J by 4 bases, and 13 bases separated the two germline ends. The CDR3 covers 14 residues. For the CDR3, the DNA is TGTGCCAGTAGTAGCCCAGGAGGGTTCACTGAAGCTTTCTTT. It translates to CASSSPGGFTEAFF.